Presented here are 15 T cell receptor beta chains from one specimen sequenced in a study of T cells in Graves' hyperthyroidism and ophthalmopathy. Amplified TCR beta CDR3 regions came from RNA transcripts. The HTBI set primed first-round TCR CDR3 RT-PCR. TCRdb redid the calling of the multiplex PCR reads with MiXCR, one entry per CDR3 protein. Of around 200,000 distinct CDR3 sequences in the sample, about a sixth are singletons; the top ten hold around 47%. The sample comprised blood. These receptors were collected from a man aged 40-49 years with Graves' hyperthyroidism.

Only a few counts were recorded for this clonotype. The chain carries TRBV4-3 and TRBJ1-5, with a possible D match to TRBD1 (6 bases). The V end was cut by 0 bases, the J end by 4 bases, with 13 bases between. The CDR3 totals 16 residues. Per the germline V gene, CDR1 is LGHNA and CDR2 is YSLEER. CDR3 amino acids: CASSQELQGGNQPQHF. CDR3 coding DNA: TGCGCCAGCAGCCAAGAGTTACAGGGTGGGAATCAGCCCCAGCATTTT.

This clonotype was picked up many times. CDR3 region: CASTPSVGGDENTEAFF. In DNA form, the CDR3 reads TGTGCCAGTACCCCCTCTGTGGGGGGCGATGAGAACACTGAAGCTTTCTTT. The chain joins TRBV19 to TRBJ1-1; maybe TRBD1 (6 bases). Trimming stripped 7 bases from V and 1 base from J, with 22 bases between. CDR3 length: 17 residues. Looked up from germline, CDR1 is LNHDA and CDR2 is SQIVND (reference sequence).

V usage is TRBV11-2 and J usage is TRBJ2-7; 7 nucleotides align to TRBD1. V lost 7 bases to trimming and J lost 6 bases; unmatched junction nucleotides: 9. This CDR3 has 13 amino acids. Germline V gene data show CDR1 as SGHAT and CDR2 as FQNNGV. The CDR3 DNA reads as TGTGCCAGCATCCCGAGGGGGCGGCTCGAGCAGTACTTC. It yields the protein CASIPRGRLEQYF.

V usage is TRBV6-1 and J usage is TRBJ1-2; D gene unclear. Trimming removed 5 bases from V and 2 bases from J, with 12 bases in between. CDR3 length: 14 amino acids. Germline V gene lookup returns CDR1 MNHNS and CDR2 SASEGT. DNA for the CDR3: TGTGCCAGCAGTTCACCCACCAGGAACTATGGCTACACCTTC. This codes for CASSSPTRNYGYTF.

The rearrangement links TRBV5-1 to TRBJ2-1; the D gene is possibly TRBD2 (6 bases). The CDR3 loop spans 14 amino acids. The ends were cut back, 4 bases at V and 2 bases at J, with 10 bases in the middle. CDR1 and CDR2 (germline): SGHRS, YFSETQ. The CDR3 sequence: CASSAGTPYNEQFF. CDR3 coding DNA: TGCGCCAGCAGCGCCGGGACTCCCTACAATGAGCAGTTCTTC.

This clonotype was picked up many times. The V call is TRBV5-1, the J call TRBJ1-6; D gene unclear. This CDR3 spans 14 amino acids. Trimming pared 4 bases from V and 5 bases from J, leaving 10 bases between. The germline V gene encodes CDR1 SGHRS and CDR2 YFSETQ. This CDR3 reads CASSQGTNNSPLHF. CDR3 nucleotide sequence: TGCGCCAGCAGCCAAGGAACGAATAATTCACCCCTCCACTTT.

The rearrangement links TRBV7-3 to TRBJ2-3; 12 bases are a match to TRBD2. Germline V gene lookup returns CDR1 SGHTA and CDR2 FQGTGA. After removal of 5 bases from V and 1 base from J, the junction contained 4 bases not matched to a gene. The CDR3 consists of 16 residues. The CDR3, as DNA: TGTGCCAGCAGCCGACTAGCGGGGGCCGGCACAGATACGCAGTATTTT. It codes for CASSRLAGAGTDTQYF.

This clonotype was picked up a small number of times. The chain uses TRBV10-1 and TRBJ2-7; TRBD2 matches 8 bases. Germline trimming cut 11 bases from V and 3 bases from J; bases unmatched to any gene: 12. The CDR3 has 14 amino acids. CDR1 and CDR2 (germline): WNHNN, SYGVQD (reference sequence). The CDR3 nucleotides read TGCGCCTCGTTGGGCGCAGCGGGGGACTACGAGCAGTACTTC. This encodes CASLGAAGDYEQYF.

The CDR3 sequence is CASSTGQGNIQYF. CDR3 sequence (DNA): TGTGCCAGCAGTACCGGACAGGGGAACATTCAGTACTTC. The chain has TRBV13 and TRBJ2-4; 9 bases are a match to TRBD1. The junction had 4 bases not matched to a gene; V was cut back by 6 bases and J by 7 bases. The CDR3 length is 13 residues. Germline CDR1 and CDR2: PRHDT and FYEKMQ (reference sequence).

This clonotype was counted at least ten times. This chain connects TRBV11-2 to TRBJ2-5, with 8 bases identical to TRBD2. J lost 5 bases, V lost 10 bases, and 9 bases had no gene match. Looked up from germline, CDR1 is SGHAT and CDR2 is FQNNGV. This CDR3 has 13 residues. CDR3 sequence (DNA): TGTGCCACCTCCCGGGGGGGCGGCGAGACCCAGTACTTC. Protein: CATSRGGGETQYF.

This clonotype was found once. Given a much more abundant clone one base away, this may be a read error. The chain employs TRBV28 and TRBJ1-2, with D possibly matching TRBD1 (6 bases). There are 12 residues in the CDR3. Germline CDR1 reads MDHEN; CDR2 reads SYDVKM. Between the trimmed V and J ends, which lost 8 bases and 3 bases, there was a span of 10 bases. This CDR3 is CASGGRDYGYTF. CDR3 in DNA: TGTGCCAGCGGGGGCAGGGACTATGGCTACACCTTC.

This clonotype was recorded many times. CDR3 in DNA: TGCGCCAGCAGCTTGGGTGGGACTAAGGCGGAGGCTTTCTTT. Amino acids: CASSLGGTKAEAFF. V is TRBV5-1 and J is TRBJ1-1, with D possibly matching TRBD1 (5 bases). Trimming stripped 0 bases from V and 11 bases from J, with 17 bases between. The CDR3 spans 14 residues. Germline CDR1 is SGHRS and CDR2 is YFSETQ.

The sample holds a few counts of this clonotype. The chain uses TRBV28 and TRBJ2-5; 13 bases agree with TRBD2. J was trimmed by 0 bases and V by 5 bases; bases with no gene match: 3. This CDR3 contains 16 residues. Germline CDR1 is MDHEN and CDR2 is SYDVKM. This chain's CDR3 is CASSGGTSGDQETQYF. The CDR3 DNA follows: TGTGCCAGCAGTGGGGGGACTAGCGGGGACCAAGAGACCCAGTACTTC.

This clonotype was counted many times. CDR3 sequence (DNA): TGCAGTGCCGGGGGTATGGGCGGAAACACCATATATTTT. This encodes CSAGGMGGNTIYF. The chain carries TRBV20-1 and TRBJ1-3; D is possibly TRBD1 (5 bases). Germline CDR1 is DFQATT and CDR2 is SNEGSKA (reference sequence). The ends were cut back, 6 bases at V and 4 bases at J, with 13 bases in the middle. The CDR3 has 13 amino acids.

This clonotype has at least ten counts. The genes are TRBV20-1 and TRBJ2-3; D gene unclear. Trimming stripped 0 bases from V and 2 bases from J, with 12 bases between. Looked up from germline, CDR1 is DFQATT and CDR2 is SNEGSKA (reference sequence). This CDR3 has 15 amino acids. CDR3 residues: CSARDFIRYTDTQYF. The CDR3 DNA reads TGCAGTGCTAGAGATTTTATCAGGTACACAGATACGCAGTATTTT.